This T cell receptor (beta chain) was sequenced for a study of molecular identifiers for immune sequencing clone quantification. This clonotype was picked up many times. TCRdb used MiXCR to reprocess the PCR reads, holding one entry per CDR3 protein. The sample shows approximately 630,000 distinct CDR3 sequences, 25% of them seen only once. Germline V gives CDR1 LGHDT, CDR2 YNNKEL (reference sequence). V lost 5 bases and J lost 2; bases outside the gene matches: 6. The CDR3 loop spans 14 amino acids. The genes are TRBV3-1 and TRBJ2-7; TRBD1 matches 7 bases. The material sequenced was naive CD8+ T cells from blood, with Jurkat cell RNA spiked in. Subset in this sample: FACS-sorted CD8+CD4-CCR7+CD45RA+ naive T cells. This TCR was sampled from a human donor in good health. Some libraries in this study had Jurkat cell RNA spiked in. The CDR3 DNA reads as TGTGCCAGCAGCTTTCGACAGGGAGCCTACGAGCAGTACTTC. It translates to CASSFRQGAYEQYF.